Listed below are T cell receptor beta chains from one sample, sequenced in a study of blood T cell repertoires in COVID-19. The repertoire was sequenced with immunoSEQ multiplex PCR; TCRdb's copy has only in-frame clones and lacks some. The sample lists about 88,000 clones, around nine tenths seen once, with about 2.7% in the top ten. Material for sequencing was peripheral blood. Receptor source: a woman of 80 years or more with acute or convalescent COVID-19. The CDR3 runs from the conserved cysteine through the conserved F or W.

CDR3 length	V gene	J gene	CDR3 protein
15	TRBV4-1	TRBJ1-2	CASSEGQGPVYGYTF
16	TRBV28	TRBJ2-2	CASSLAGLQTAGELFF
16	TRBV28	TRBJ2-5	CASSLFGTNTFETQYF
15	TRBV4-1	TRBJ1-2	CASSQARGANYGYTF
14	TRBV27	TRBJ1-2	CASSFRDREGGYTF
16	TRBV9	TRBJ1-1	CASSVSDRGPNTEAFF
15	TRBV5-1	TRBJ2-2	CASSLVRQGTGELFF
16	TRBV6-6	TRBJ1-4	CASSRPRQISNEKLFF
16	TRBV5-1	TRBJ2-3	CASSSPVGLTTDTQYF
15	TRBV6-5	TRBJ1-2	CASSLTGESVYGYTF
14	TRBV5-5	TRBJ1-4	CASSRETTNEKLFF
14	TRBV6-5	TRBJ2-5	CASSPGVRVETQYF
14	TRBV19	TRBJ1-2	CASSIDTGDYGYTF
15	TRBV19	TRBJ1-3	CASSIGRSSGNTIYF
15	TRBV19	TRBJ1-5	CASRNRGGSNQPQHF
17	TRBV28	TRBJ1-5	CASGRPGEPYSNQPQHF
15	TRBV7-9	TRBJ2-1	CASSPGLASYNEQFF
16	TRBV5-4	TRBJ2-2	CASSRSGTVNTGELFF
11	TRBV20-1	TRBJ2-3	CSAGHTDTQYF
14	TRBV2	TRBJ1-2	CASSSYITTDGYTF
16	TRBV18	TRBJ2-2	CASSPLGLMNTGELFF
14	TRBV27	TRBJ2-7	CASSFLGGSYEQYF
13	TRBV6-4	TRBJ2-7	CASSVDRGREQYF
16	TRBV7-2	TRBJ1-3	CASSPPGQLGENTIYF
17	TRBV18	TRBJ1-5	CASTQFSSDAGNQPQHF